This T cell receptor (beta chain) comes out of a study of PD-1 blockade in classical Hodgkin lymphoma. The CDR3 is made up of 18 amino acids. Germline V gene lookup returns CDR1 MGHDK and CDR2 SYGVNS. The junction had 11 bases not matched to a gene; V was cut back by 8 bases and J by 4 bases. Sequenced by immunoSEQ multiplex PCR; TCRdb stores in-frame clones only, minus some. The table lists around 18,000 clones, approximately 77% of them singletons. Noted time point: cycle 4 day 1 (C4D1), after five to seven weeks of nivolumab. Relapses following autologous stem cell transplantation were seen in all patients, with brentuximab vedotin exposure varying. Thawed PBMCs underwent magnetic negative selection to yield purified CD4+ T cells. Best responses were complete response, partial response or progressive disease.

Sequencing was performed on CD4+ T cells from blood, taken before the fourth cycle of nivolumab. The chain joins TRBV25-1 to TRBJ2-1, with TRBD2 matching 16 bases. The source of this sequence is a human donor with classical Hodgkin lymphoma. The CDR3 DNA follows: TGTGCCAGCGGGGGGTTACCGGGACTAGCGGGAGGGTACAATGAGCAGTTCTTC. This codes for CASGGLPGLAGGYNEQFF.